Listed below are T cell receptor beta chains from one sample, sequenced in a study of cytomegalovirus exposure and HLA in healthy donors. Clones were read by immunoSEQ multiplex PCR, and TCRdb kept only the in-frame ones, dropping some. The data contain around 130,000 clones, about four fifths of them singletons. Material for sequencing was PBMCs. These receptors were taken from a woman aged 40-49 years in good health and CMV-seronegative. CDR3s include the opening cysteine and the closing phenylalanine or tryptophan. The order of the fields is V gene, CDR3 protein.

V: TRBV7-2; CDR3: CASSLYSAGELFF
V: TRBV6-1; CDR3: CASSFSEDRGTEAFF
V: TRBV11-1; CDR3: CASSPQEGQPQHF
V: TRBV7-8; CDR3: CASSLAGGDTDTQYF
V: TRBV9; CDR3: CASSSRGVLDTQYF
V: TRBV7-7; CDR3: CASSATGTSNTGELFF
V: TRBV4-1; CDR3: CASSQGGGSGRFSYEQYF
V: TRBV29-1; CDR3: CSAVTGPTNEKLFF
V: TRBV5-1; CDR3: CASLPGTGGETQYF
V: TRBV4-2; CDR3: CASSQEPMGGGQVGKGYTF
V: TRBV5-1; CDR3: CASSLGKGTGGTDTQYF
V: TRBV7-7; CDR3: CASSLDRGSGNEQFF
V: TRBV7-6; CDR3: CASSYPQGEAFF
V: TRBV27; CDR3: CASSLGGRSNQPQHF
V: TRBV7-8; CDR3: CASSLSTTEAFF
V: TRBV7-9; CDR3: CASSPGTSGLTDTQYF
V: TRBV7-6; CDR3: CASSPQGWGTDYTF
V: TRBV19; CDR3: CASSIGVGSLWNQPQHF
V: TRBV27; CDR3: CASSWSSNQPQHF
V: TRBV4-3; CDR3: CASSQDFPGGYEQYF
V: TRBV9; CDR3: CASSGGLAGAADTQYF
V: TRBV28; CDR3: CATRGGASNQPQHF
V: TRBV16; CDR3: CASSPDSYEQYF
V: TRBV30; CDR3: CPWREGEGARDTQYF
V: TRBV7-9; CDR3: CASSSSGGGSYEQYF
V: TRBV29-1; CDR3: CSVESRNEQFF
V: TRBV9; CDR3: CASSASRGRTNTGELFF
V: TRBV6-5; CDR3: CASRGMTGSSYEQYF
V: TRBV5-4; CDR3: CASSLSGDRASPLHF